These T cell receptor beta chains were read from a single sample in a study of blood T cell repertoires in COVID-19. Assay used: immunoSEQ multiplex PCR; TCRdb lists only in-frame clones, some missing. The sample consists of about 220,000 clones, 83% of them appearing once. Input material: PBMCs or T cells enriched from blood (not recorded which). Every receptor here comes from a woman aged 40 to 55 who had been exposed to COVID-19. Each CDR3 is given with its conserved first and last residue. Fields, in order: V gene, J gene, clone size, D gene, CDR3 protein, CDR3 DNA. The D gene is left open where the match is weak. Clone size appears in some rows only: once, few, many, or a class for an expanded clone.

>TRBV28|TRBJ1-5|-|-
CATQTESGSNQPQHF
TGTGCCACCCAGACTGAATCGGGAAGCAATCAGCCCCAGCATTTT
>TRBV2|TRBJ2-7|-|TRBD1
CASRGQGAYEQYF
TGTGCCAGCAGGGGACAGGGGGCCTACGAGCAGTACTTC
>TRBV6-2/TRBV6-3|TRBJ2-1|few|-
CASSYGTHTYNEQFF
TGTGCCAGCAGTTACGGGACACATACCTACAATGAGCAGTTCTTC
>TRBV19|TRBJ2-1|-|TRBD2
CASSMGLAGGNEQFF
TGTGCCAGTAGTATGGGACTAGCGGGGGGCAATGAGCAGTTCTTC
>TRBV5-1|TRBJ1-1|-|-
CASRPREGGDTEAFF
TGCGCCAGCAGACCTCGGGAGGGGGGAGACACTGAAGCTTTCTTT
>TRBV9|TRBJ2-2|-|-
CASSGPNRVNTGELFF
TGTGCCAGCAGCGGCCCTAACCGGGTGAACACCGGGGAGCTGTTTTTT
>TRBV21-1|TRBJ1-6|few|-
CASSPAPWRGGAHPPLHF
TGTGCCAGCAGCCCTGCACCTTGGCGAGGGGGGGCCCACCCACCCCTCCACTTT
>TRBV6-1|TRBJ2-1|once|TRBD2
CASSETSLGVDEQFF
TGTGCCAGCAGTGAGACTAGCTTAGGGGTGGATGAGCAGTTCTTC
>TRBV18|TRBJ1-5|-|TRBD1
CASSARTGQGNQPQHF
TGTGCCAGCTCAGCCCGAACGGGACAGGGCAATCAGCCCCAGCATTTT
>TRBV28|TRBJ1-3|-|-
CASSTPGASSGNTIYF
TGTGCCAGCAGTACCCCAGGGGCGAGTTCTGGAAACACCATATATTTT
>TRBV7-3|TRBJ2-5|-|-
CASSPSGGRETQYF
TGTGCCAGCAGCCCCTCCGGCGGGCGGGAGACCCAGTACTTC
>TRBV19|TRBJ2-1|-|-
CASSIQHRVGFEFF
TGTGCCAGTAGTATCCAACACAGGGTCGGGTTTGAGTTCTTC
>TRBV7-8|TRBJ2-7|-|-
CASKSDGVLYEQYF
TGTGCCAGCAAATCAGACGGAGTGCTCTACGAGCAGTACTTC
>TRBV27|TRBJ2-5|-|-
CASSLSKEETQYF
TGTGCCAGCAGTTTATCGAAAGAGGAGACCCAGTACTTC
>TRBV19|TRBJ1-4|few|-
CASSIKSWADTNEKLFF
TGTGCCAGTAGTATAAAGTCATGGGCAGATACTAATGAAAAACTGTTTTTT
>TRBV19|TRBJ1-2|few|TRBD1
CASGDPGQGLYGYTF
TGTGCCAGTGGAGACCCGGGACAGGGGCTCTATGGCTACACCTTC
>TRBV5-5|TRBJ1-6|-|-
CASSSGGDSPLHF
TGTGCCAGCAGCTCCGGAGGAGATTCACCCCTCCACTTT
>TRBV19|TRBJ2-1|-|TRBD1
CASSTLTDRAGEQFF
TGTGCCAGTAGTACCCTAACCGACAGGGCCGGTGAGCAGTTCTTC
>TRBV6-2/TRBV6-3|TRBJ1-5|-|-
CASSPTGAIYNQPQHF
TGTGCCAGCAGCCCTACAGGAGCTATTTACAATCAGCCCCAGCATTTT
>TRBV18|TRBJ2-7|-|-
CASSPPATREQYF
TGTGCCAGCTCACCACCAGCGACGAGGGAGCAGTACTTC
>TRBV3-1/TRBV3-2|TRBJ2-3|-|TRBD2
CASSRSTFRDYGQDTQYF
TGTGCCAGCAGCCGATCGACTTTCCGGGACTACGGGCAGGATACGCAGTATTTT
>TRBV25-1|TRBJ2-1|-|-
CASSDLRGNEQFF
TGTGCCAGCAGCGATCTGCGAGGAAATGAGCAGTTCTTC
>TRBV6-2/TRBV6-3|TRBJ1-5|-|-
CASSSAGVESQPQHF
TGTGCCAGCAGTTCAGCGGGGGTTGAAAGTCAGCCCCAGCATTTT
>TRBV12-3/TRBV12-4|TRBJ1-5|-|-
CASSGLSNQPQHF
TGTGCCAGCAGTGGACTGAGCAATCAGCCCCAGCATTTT
>TRBV9|TRBJ2-3|-|-
CASSPRLASTDTQYF
TGTGCCAGCAGCCCTCGACTGGCGAGCACAGATACGCAGTATTTT
>TRBV7-9|TRBJ2-6|-|-
CASSFYTGDSLSGANVLTF
TGTGCCAGCAGCTTTTACACGGGGGACAGCCTCTCTGGGGCCAACGTCCTGACTTTC
>TRBV6-5|TRBJ1-4|-|TRBD1
CASSLTDREKLFF
TGTGCCAGCAGCCTCACGGACAGGGAAAAACTGTTTTTT
>TRBV3-1/TRBV3-2|TRBJ2-2|-|-
CASSQVSGELFF
TGTGCCAGCAGCCAAGTCTCCGGGGAGCTGTTTTTT
>TRBV12-3/TRBV12-4|TRBJ2-3|-|TRBD2
CASIAGAADTQYF
TGTGCCAGCATAGCGGGGGCGGCAGATACGCAGTATTTT
>TRBV4-3|TRBJ2-1|medium-sized|-
CASSQGLGRYEQFF
TGCGCCAGCAGCCAAGGGCTAGGGAGATATGAGCAGTTCTTC
>TRBV7-9|TRBJ1-2|-|TRBD1
CASRRDRIGIGYTF
TGTGCCAGCCGAAGGGACAGGATCGGTATAGGCTACACCTTC
>TRBV4-3|TRBJ1-6|-|-
CASSQEEGFLYNSPLHF
TGCGCCAGCAGCCAAGAGGAGGGGTTTCTCTATAATTCACCCCTCCACTTT
>TRBV18|TRBJ1-2|-|-
CASSPEAVGRYGYTF
TGTGCCAGCTCACCAGAGGCGGTGGGTAGGTATGGCTACACCTTC
>TRBV18|TRBJ2-1|once|-
CASSPTSTNEQFF
TGTGCCAGCTCACCGACTAGTACGAATGAGCAGTTCTTC
>TRBV27|TRBJ1-2|-|-
CASSLLSFGSGYTF
TGTGCCAGCAGTTTATTAAGTTTCGGGTCTGGCTACACCTTC
>TRBV19|TRBJ1-1|once|TRBD1
CASSMGQENTEAFF
TGTGCCAGTAGTATGGGACAGGAGAACACTGAAGCTTTCTTT
>TRBV2|TRBJ1-1|-|TRBD1
CASRQGAGANTEAFF
TGTGCCAGCAGACAGGGGGCAGGGGCGAACACTGAAGCTTTCTTT
>TRBV27|TRBJ2-3|-|TRBD1
CASRDRASTDTQYF
TGTGCCAGCCGCGACAGGGCCAGCACAGATACGCAGTATTTT
>TRBV5-1|TRBJ2-7|-|-
CASSSLQGQGYEQYF
TGCGCCAGCAGCTCCTTGCAGGGCCAAGGCTACGAGCAGTACTTC
>TRBV9|TRBJ2-7|few|-
CASSVSPGTSYEQYF
TGTGCCAGCAGCGTCTCGCCAGGCACCTCCTACGAGCAGTACTTC
>TRBV30|TRBJ1-5|-|-
CAWSVQYSNQPQHF
TGTGCCTGGAGTGTTCAGTATAGCAATCAGCCCCAGCATTTT